Below are 2 T cell receptor beta chains sequenced from a single sample in a study of T cells after posttransplantation cyclophosphamide. Repertoires were generated with immunoSEQ multiplex PCR, while TCRdb's copy carries only in-frame clones and drops some. The sample carries roughly 12,000 clones, 85% to 95% recorded once. Specimen: naive CD8+ T cells sorted from PBMCs. Source of these receptors: a man aged 30 to 39 in good health and a related stem cell transplant donor.

V and J are TRBV5-6 and TRBJ1-4; D is possibly TRBD1 (6 bases). Germline V lookup: CDR1 SGHDT, CDR2 YYEEEE. Trimming left V 0 bases short and J 3 bases short, with 6 bases between. The CDR3 runs to 14 residues. CDR3: CASSLGQANEKLFF. The CDR3 bases are TGTGCCAGCAGCTTGGGACAGGCTAATGAAAAACTGTTTTTT.

This rearrangement joins TRBV7-3 to TRBJ2-2; D might be TRBD1 (5 bases). CDR1 and CDR2 (germline): SGHTA, FQGTGA. Trimming stripped 5 bases from V and 4 bases from J, with 11 bases between. There are 14 residues in the CDR3. The DNA for the CDR3 is TGTGCCAGCAGCGTTGATGGGGCCACCGGGGAGCTGTTTTTT. Amino acids: CASSVDGATGELFF.